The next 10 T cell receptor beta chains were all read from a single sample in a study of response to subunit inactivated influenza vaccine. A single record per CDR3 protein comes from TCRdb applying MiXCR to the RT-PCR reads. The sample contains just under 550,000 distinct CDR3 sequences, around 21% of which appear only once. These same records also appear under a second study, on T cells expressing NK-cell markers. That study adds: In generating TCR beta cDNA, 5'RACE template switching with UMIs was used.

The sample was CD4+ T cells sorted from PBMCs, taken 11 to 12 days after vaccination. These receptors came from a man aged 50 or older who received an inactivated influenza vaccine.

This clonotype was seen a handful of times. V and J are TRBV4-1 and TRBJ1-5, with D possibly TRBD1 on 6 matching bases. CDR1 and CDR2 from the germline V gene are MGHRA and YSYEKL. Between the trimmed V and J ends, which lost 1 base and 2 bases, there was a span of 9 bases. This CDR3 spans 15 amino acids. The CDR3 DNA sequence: TGCGCCAGCAGCCAAGCACAGGGTGGCAATCAGCCCCAGCATTTT. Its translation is CASSQAQGGNQPQHF.

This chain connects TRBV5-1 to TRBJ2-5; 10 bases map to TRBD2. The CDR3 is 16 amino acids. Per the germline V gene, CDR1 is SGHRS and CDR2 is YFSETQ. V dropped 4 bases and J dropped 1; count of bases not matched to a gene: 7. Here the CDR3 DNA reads TGCGCCAGCAGCAGAGCCGGGACTAGCGCCCAAGAGACCCAGTACTTC. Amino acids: CASSRAGTSAQETQYF.

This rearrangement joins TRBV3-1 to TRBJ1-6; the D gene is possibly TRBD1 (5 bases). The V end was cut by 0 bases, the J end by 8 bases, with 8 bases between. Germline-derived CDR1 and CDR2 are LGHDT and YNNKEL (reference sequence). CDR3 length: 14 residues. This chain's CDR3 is CASSQEIRDSPLHF. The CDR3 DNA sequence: TGTGCCAGCAGCCAAGAAATCAGGGATTCACCCCTCCACTTT.

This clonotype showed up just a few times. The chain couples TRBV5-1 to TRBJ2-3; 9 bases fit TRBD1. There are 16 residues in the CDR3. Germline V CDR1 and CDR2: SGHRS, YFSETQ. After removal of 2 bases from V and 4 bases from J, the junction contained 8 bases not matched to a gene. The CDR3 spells CASSLQGAQVADTQYF. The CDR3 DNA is TGCGCCAGCAGCTTACAGGGGGCGCAGGTAGCAGATACGCAGTATTTT.

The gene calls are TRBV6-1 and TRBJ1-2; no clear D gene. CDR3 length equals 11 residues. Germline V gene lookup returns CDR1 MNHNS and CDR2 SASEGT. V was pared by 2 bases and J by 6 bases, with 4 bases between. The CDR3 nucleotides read TGTGCCAGCAGTGAATTCCATGGCTACACCTTC. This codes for CASSEFHGYTF.

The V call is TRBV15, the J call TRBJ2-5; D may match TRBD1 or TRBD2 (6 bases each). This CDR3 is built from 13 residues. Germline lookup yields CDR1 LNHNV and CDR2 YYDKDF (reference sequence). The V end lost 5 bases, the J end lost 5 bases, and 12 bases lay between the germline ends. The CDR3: CATSARGRETQYF. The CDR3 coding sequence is TGTGCCACCAGCGCAAGGGGGAGGGAGACCCAGTACTTC. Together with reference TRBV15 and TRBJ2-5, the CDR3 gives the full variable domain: DAMVIQNPRYQVTQFGKPVTLSCSQTLNHNVMYWYQQKSSQAPKLLFHYYDKDFNNEADTPDNFQSRRPNTSFCFLDIRSPGLGDTAMYLCATSARGRETQYFGPGTRLLVL.

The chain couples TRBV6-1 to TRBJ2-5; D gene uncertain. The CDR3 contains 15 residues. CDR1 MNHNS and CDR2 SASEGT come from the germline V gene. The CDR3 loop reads CATWGQRSLGETQYF. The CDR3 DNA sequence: TGTGCTACCTGGGGTCAGCGTAGTTTAGGGGAGACCCAGTACTTC.

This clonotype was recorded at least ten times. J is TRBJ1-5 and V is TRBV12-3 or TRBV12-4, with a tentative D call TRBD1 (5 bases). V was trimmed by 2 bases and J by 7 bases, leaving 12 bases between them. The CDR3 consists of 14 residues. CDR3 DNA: TGTGCCAGCAGTTTAACAGGCAGGGACCAGCCCCAGCATTTT. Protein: CASSLTGRDQPQHF.

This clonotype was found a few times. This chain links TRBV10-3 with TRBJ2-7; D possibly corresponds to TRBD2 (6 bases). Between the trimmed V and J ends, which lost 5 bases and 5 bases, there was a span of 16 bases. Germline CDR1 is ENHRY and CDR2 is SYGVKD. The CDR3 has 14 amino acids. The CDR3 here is CAISSRGSSNEQYF. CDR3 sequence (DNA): TGTGCCATCAGTTCACGGGGGTCAAGCAACGAGCAGTACTTC.

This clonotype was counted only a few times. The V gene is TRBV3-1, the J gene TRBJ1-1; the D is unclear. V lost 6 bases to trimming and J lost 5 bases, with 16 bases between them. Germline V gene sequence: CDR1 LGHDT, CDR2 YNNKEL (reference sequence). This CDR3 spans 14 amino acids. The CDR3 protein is CASSPNLPGTEAFF. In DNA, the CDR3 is TGTGCCAGCAGTCCGAATCTCCCGGGGACTGAAGCTTTCTTT. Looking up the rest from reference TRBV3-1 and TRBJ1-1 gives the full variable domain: DTAVSQTPKYLVTQMGNDKSIKCEQNLGHDTMYWYKQDSKKFLKIMFSYNNKELIINETVPNRFSPKSPDKAHLNLHINSLELGDSAVYFCASSPNLPGTEAFFGQGTRLTVV.